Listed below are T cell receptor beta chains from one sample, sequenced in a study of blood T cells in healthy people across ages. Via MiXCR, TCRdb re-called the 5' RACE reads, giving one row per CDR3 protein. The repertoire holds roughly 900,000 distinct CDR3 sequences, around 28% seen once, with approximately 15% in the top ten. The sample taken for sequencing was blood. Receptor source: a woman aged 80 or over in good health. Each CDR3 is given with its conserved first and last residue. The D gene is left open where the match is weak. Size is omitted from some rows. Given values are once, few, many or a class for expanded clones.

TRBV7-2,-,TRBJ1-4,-,CASSLVGQRETNEKLFF,TGTGCCAGCAGCTTAGTTGGGCAAAGGGAGACCAATGAAAAACTGTTTTTT
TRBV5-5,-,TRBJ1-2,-,CASSQNANYGYTF,TGTGCCAGCAGCCAGAACGCTAACTATGGCTACACCTTC
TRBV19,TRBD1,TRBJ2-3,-,CASSPGQGPTDTQYF,TGTGCCAGTAGCCCGGGACAGGGTCCGACAGATACGCAGTATTTT
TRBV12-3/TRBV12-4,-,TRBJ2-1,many,CASRSTGSEADEQFF,TGTGCCAGCAGGAGTACAGGGTCCGAGGCCGATGAGCAGTTCTTC
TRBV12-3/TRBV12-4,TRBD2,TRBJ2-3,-,CASRASGPSADTQYF,TGTGCCAGCCGGGCTAGCGGTCCGAGCGCAGATACGCAGTATTTT
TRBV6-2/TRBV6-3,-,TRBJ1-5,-,CASSSIQGRSNQPQHF,TGTGCCAGCAGTTCGATTCAGGGGAGGAGCAATCAGCCCCAGCATTTT
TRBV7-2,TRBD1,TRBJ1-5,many,CASSSGPGQGQPQHF,TGTGCCAGCAGCTCAGGACCGGGACAGGGACAGCCCCAGCATTTT
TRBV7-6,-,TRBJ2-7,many,CASSLVMQGHYEQYF,TGTGCCAGCAGCTTAGTTATGCAGGGCCACTACGAGCAGTACTTC
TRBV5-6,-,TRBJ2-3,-,CASSRDSGATQYF,TGTGCCAGCAGCAGGGACTCTGGGGCTACGCAGTATTTT
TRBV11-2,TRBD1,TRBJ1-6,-,CASSGRQGVNSPLHF,TGTGCCAGCAGCGGACGACAGGGGGTTAATTCACCCCTCCACTTT
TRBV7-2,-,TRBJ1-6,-,CASSYTGPQINSPLHF,TGTGCCAGCAGCTACACAGGGCCCCAGATCAATTCACCCCTCCACTTT
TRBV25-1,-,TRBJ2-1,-,CASSEGGWAYNEQFF,TGTGCCAGCAGTGAAGGCGGGTGGGCTTACAATGAGCAGTTCTTC
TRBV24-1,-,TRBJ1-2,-,CATSDLPPGDYGYTF,TGTGCCACCAGTGATTTGCCCCCAGGGGACTATGGCTACACCTTC
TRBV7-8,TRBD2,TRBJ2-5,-,CASSFAGTSGRERQYF,TGTGCCAGCAGCTTCGCCGGGACTAGCGGGAGGGAACGGCAGTACTTC
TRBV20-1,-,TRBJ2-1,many,CSASGSGRQFF,TGCAGTGCTAGTGGGTCGGGTCGGCAGTTCTTC
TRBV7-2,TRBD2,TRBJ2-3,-,CVSSFDLAGGRRDTQYF,TGTGTCAGCAGCTTTGATTTAGCGGGGGGGCGTAGGGATACGCAGTATTTT
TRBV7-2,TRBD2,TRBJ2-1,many,CASSLDRTSGGYNEQFF,TGTGCCAGCAGCTTAGACCGGACTAGCGGGGGTTACAATGAGCAGTTCTTC
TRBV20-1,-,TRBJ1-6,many,CSARDRGANSPLHF,TGCAGTGCTAGAGATAGAGGGGCGAATTCACCCCTCCACTTT
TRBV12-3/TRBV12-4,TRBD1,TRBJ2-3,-,CASSLGGRDREYF,TGTGCCAGCAGTTTGGGGGGTCGGGACAGGGAGTATTTT
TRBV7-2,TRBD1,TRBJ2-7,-,CASSQRQGALYEQYF,TGTGCCAGCAGCCAAAGACAGGGGGCTCTTTACGAGCAGTACTTC
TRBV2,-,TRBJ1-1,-,CASNLDLNTEAFF,TGTGCCAGCAATCTGGACCTGAACACTGAAGCTTTCTTT
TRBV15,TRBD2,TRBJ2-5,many,CATSRDRLAGGETQYF,TGTGCCACCAGCAGAGATCGACTAGCGGGGGGAGAGACCCAGTACTTC
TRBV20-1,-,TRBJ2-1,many,CSAPTPGGQSNEQFF,TGCAGTGCTCCGACTCCGGGGGGCCAGAGCAATGAGCAGTTCTTC
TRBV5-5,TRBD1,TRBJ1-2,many,CASSPLLLEGQAINYGYTF,TGTGCCAGCAGCCCCCTATTGTTGGAGGGACAGGCCATTAACTATGGCTACACCTTC
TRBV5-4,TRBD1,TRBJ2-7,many,CASSWDRGYEQYF,TGTGCCAGCAGTTGGGACAGGGGTTACGAGCAGTACTTC
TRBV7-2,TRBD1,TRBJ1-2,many,CASSPDRGKYGYTF,TGTGCCAGCAGCCCCGACAGGGGAAAGTATGGCTACACCTTC
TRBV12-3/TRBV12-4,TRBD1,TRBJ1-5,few,CASSLGTGKNQPQHF,TGTGCCAGCAGTCTCGGGACAGGGAAAAATCAGCCCCAGCATTTT
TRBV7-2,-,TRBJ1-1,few,CASSSAVNTEAFF,TGTGCCAGCAGCTCGGCCGTGAACACTGAAGCTTTCTTT
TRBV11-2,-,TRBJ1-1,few,CASSNQPGGEAFF,TGTGCCAGCAGTAATCAACCGGGGGGGGAAGCTTTCTTT
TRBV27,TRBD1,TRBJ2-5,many,CASRGQGRETQYF,TGTGCCAGCAGGGGACAGGGCAGGGAGACCCAGTACTTC
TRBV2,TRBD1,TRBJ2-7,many,CASRGTGGPSYEQYF,TGTGCCAGCAGGGGGACAGGGGGACCCTCCTACGAGCAGTACTTC
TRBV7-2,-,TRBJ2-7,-,CASSLDRGALREQYF,TGTGCCAGCAGCTTAGATAGAGGGGCCCTAAGGGAGCAGTACTTC
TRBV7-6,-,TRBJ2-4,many,CASSLAVGIAKNIQYF,TGTGCCAGCAGCTTAGCGGTGGGAATAGCCAAAAACATTCAGTACTTC
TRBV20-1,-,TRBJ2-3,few,CSAPSRTQYF,TGCAGTGCCCCCAGTAGGACGCAGTATTTT
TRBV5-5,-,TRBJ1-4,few,CASSGSRLLGDEKLFF,TGTGCCAGCAGCGGGTCCCGCTTACTAGGGGATGAAAAACTGTTTTTT
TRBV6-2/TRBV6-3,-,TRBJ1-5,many,CASSSQGRRNQPQHF,TGTGCCAGCAGTTCTCAGGGGAGGCGCAATCAGCCCCAGCATTTT
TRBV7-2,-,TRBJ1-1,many,CASSLSSSPSDVNTEAFF,TGTGCCAGCAGCTTAAGTTCCTCTCCATCCGATGTGAACACTGAAGCTTTCTTT
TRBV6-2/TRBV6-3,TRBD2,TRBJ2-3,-,CASTQAGVRPTDTQYF,TGTGCCAGCACCCAGGCGGGAGTCCGGCCCACAGATACGCAGTATTTT
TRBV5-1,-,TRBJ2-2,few,CASRGEEVTGELFF,TGCGCCAGCAGAGGTGAAGAGGTCACCGGGGAGCTGTTTTTT
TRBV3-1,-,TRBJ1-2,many,CASSHLRGGSGYTF,TGTGCCAGCAGCCACCTGAGAGGGGGTAGTGGCTACACCTTC
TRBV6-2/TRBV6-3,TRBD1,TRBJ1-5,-,CASRKTTGIDQPQHF,TGTGCCAGCAGAAAAACGACAGGGATTGACCAGCCCCAGCATTTT
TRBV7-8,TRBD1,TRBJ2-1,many,CASSSDRGISYNEQFF,TGTGCCAGCAGCTCAGACAGGGGGATCTCCTACAATGAGCAGTTCTTC
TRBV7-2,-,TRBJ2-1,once,CVSSRVPTAIGTQFF,TGTGTCAGCAGCCGAGTCCCGACAGCAATTGGGACCCAGTTCTTC
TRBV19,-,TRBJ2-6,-,CASTLRQISSGANVLTF,TGTGCCAGTACCCTCAGACAGATTAGTTCTGGGGCCAACGTCCTGACTTTC
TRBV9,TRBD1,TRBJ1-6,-,CASSIGQGASDSPPHF,TGTGCCAGCAGCATCGGACAGGGGGCATCGGATTCACCCCCCCACTTT
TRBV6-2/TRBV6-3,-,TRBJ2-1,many,CASKEQVSLGGYNEQFF,TGTGCCAGCAAGGAACAGGTCAGCCTTGGGGGTTACAATGAGCAGTTCTTC
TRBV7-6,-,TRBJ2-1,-,CASSFYLWGDNEQFF,TGTGCCAGCAGTTTCTACCTTTGGGGGGACAATGAGCAGTTCTTC
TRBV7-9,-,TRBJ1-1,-,CASSVGEAFF,TGTGCCAGCAGCGTCGGTGAAGCTTTCTTT
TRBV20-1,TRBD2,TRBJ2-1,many,CSAGSSGGGNEQFF,TGCAGTGCCGGGTCTAGCGGGGGTGGGAATGAGCAGTTCTTC
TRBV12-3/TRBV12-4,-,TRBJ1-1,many,CASRGYMNTEAFF,TGTGCCAGCAGGGGTTACATGAACACTGAAGCTTTCTTT
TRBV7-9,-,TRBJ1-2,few,CASSFRAKQGSYSYGYTF,TGTGCCAGCAGCTTTAGGGCGAAACAGGGCTCATACAGCTATGGCTACACCTTC
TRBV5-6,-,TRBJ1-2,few,CASSLSGVIAYTF,TGTGCCAGCAGCTTGTCAGGGGTGATTGCCTACACCTTC
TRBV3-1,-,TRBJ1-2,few,CASSLRASPAGYTF,TGTGCCAGCAGTCTGCGGGCCTCCCCGGCTGGCTACACCTTC
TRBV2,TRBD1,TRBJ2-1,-,CASNRDRGTYNEQFF,TGTGCCAGCAACCGGGACAGGGGGACCTACAATGAGCAGTTCTTC
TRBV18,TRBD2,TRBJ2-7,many,CASSPGLVTEQYF,TGTGCCAGCTCCCCGGGACTAGTTACCGAGCAGTACTTC
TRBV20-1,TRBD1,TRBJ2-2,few,CSALTGGTGELFF,TGCAGTGCGCTAACAGGGGGGACCGGGGAGCTGTTTTTT
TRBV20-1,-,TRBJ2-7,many,CSATPSGRSLTYEQYF,TGCAGTGCCACCCCGTCGGGCAGATCCCTTACCTACGAGCAGTACTTC
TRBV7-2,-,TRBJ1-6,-,CASSSRRGCSPLHF,TGTGCCAGCAGCTCCCGCCGAGGGTGTTCACCCCTCCACTTT
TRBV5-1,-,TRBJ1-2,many,CASSLTQMPAGYTF,TGCGCCAGCAGCTTGACGCAAATGCCGGCGGGCTACACCTTC